Presented here are 4 T cell receptor beta chains from one specimen sequenced in a study of shared clonotypes between healthy human individuals. As defined, naive CD8 cells were CD45RO-negative and positively selected for CCR7, with terminally differentiated effector memory CD45RA+ cells excluded. Method: immunoSEQ multiplex PCR; TCRdb's copy keeps in-frame clones and lacks some. The profile shows millions of clones, approximately 94% of them singletons. The specimen was naive CD8+ T cells sorted from blood. All receptors come from a man aged 18 to 30 in good health.

The rearrangement uses TRBV9 and TRBJ2-7; tentative D call: TRBD1 (5 bases). The CDR3 is 15 residues long. Trimming left V 0 bases short and J 0 bases short, with 10 bases between. CDR1 is SGDLS and CDR2 is YYNGEE in the germline V gene. CDR3 nucleotide sequence: TGTGCCAGCAGCGTAGATACAGGCTACTCCTACGAGCAGTACTTC. It specifies CASSVDTGYSYEQYF.

The chain combines TRBV27 with TRBJ1-1; 8 bases match TRBD1. The CDR3 totals 13 residues. Germline CDR1 is MNHEY and CDR2 is SMNVEV (reference sequence). J lost 7 bases, V lost 0 bases, and 1 base had no gene match. The CDR3 DNA follows: TGTGCCAGCAGTTTATCGACAGGGGTTGAAGCTTTCTTT. Translation: CASSLSTGVEAFF.

The V call is TRBV5-1, the J call TRBJ2-5, with 11 bases aligning to TRBD1. The CDR3 is made up of 15 amino acids. Germline trimming cut 4 bases from V and 5 bases from J; bases unmatched to any gene: 7. Germline V gene sequence: CDR1 SGHRS, CDR2 YFSETQ. The CDR3 spells CASSPGTGGLETQYF. The DNA for the CDR3 is TGCGCCAGCAGCCCAGGGACAGGGGGTTTGGAGACCCAGTACTTC.

For this clone: Distinct nucleotide sequences in the sample also encode this CDR3. The V gene is TRBV9, the J gene TRBJ1-3, with D uncertain. Trimming cost V 0 bases and J 0 bases, with 7 bases left between them. This CDR3 comprises 15 residues. Per the germline V gene, CDR1 is SGDLS and CDR2 is YYNGEE. This CDR3 reads CASSVGGSSGNTIYF. In DNA form, the CDR3 reads TGTGCCAGCAGCGTAGGCGGCAGCTCTGGAAACACCATATATTTT.